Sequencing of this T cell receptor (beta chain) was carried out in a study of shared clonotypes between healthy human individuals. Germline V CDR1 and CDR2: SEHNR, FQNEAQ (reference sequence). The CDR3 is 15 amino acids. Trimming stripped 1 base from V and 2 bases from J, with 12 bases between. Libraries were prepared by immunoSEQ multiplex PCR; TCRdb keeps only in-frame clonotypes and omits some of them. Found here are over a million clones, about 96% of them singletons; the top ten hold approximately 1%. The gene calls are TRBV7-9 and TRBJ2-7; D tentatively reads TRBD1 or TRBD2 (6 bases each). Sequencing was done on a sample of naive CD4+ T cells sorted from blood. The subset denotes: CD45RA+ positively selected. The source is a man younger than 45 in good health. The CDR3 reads CASSLVRGRPYEQYF. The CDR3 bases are TGTGCCAGCAGCTTAGTCCGGGGGCGCCCCTACGAGCAGTACTTC.